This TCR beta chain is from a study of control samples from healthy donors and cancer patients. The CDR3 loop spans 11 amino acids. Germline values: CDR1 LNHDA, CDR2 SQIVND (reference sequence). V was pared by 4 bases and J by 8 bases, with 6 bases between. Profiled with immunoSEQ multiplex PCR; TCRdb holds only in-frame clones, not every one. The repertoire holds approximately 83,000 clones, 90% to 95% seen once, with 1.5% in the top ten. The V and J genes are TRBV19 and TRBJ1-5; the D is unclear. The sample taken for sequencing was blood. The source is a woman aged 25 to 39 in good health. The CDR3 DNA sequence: TGTGCCAGTAGTACGGGAAAGCCCCAGCATTTT. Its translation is CASSTGKPQHF.